Following are 30 T cell receptor beta chains from one sample sequenced in a study of T cell responses to AZD1222 COVID-19 vaccine. Sequencing used immunoSEQ multiplex PCR; TCRdb keeps in-frame clones, though not all of them. The sample shows about 150,000 clones, approximately 86% of them seen only once. The specimen comprised peripheral blood, sampled 28 days after the second dose of the MenACWY control vaccine. These receptors were taken from an adult who received the MenACWY meningococcal vaccine as a control.

This clone was recorded only once. This chain connects TRBV6-5 to TRBJ1-2; D not certain. V gave up 0 bases and J gave up 7 bases, with 15 bases separating them. The CDR3 length is 15 residues. CDR1 and CDR2 from the germline V gene are MNHEY and SVGAGI. CDR3 DNA: TGTGCCAGCAGTTACTCCGGTCCCCCTGGTGGTGGCTACACCTTC. This gives the protein CASSYSGPPGGGYTF.

V and J are TRBV29-1 and TRBJ1-2; D is unclear. Germline lookup yields CDR1 SQVTM and CDR2 ANQGSEA. The CDR3 covers 11 residues. Here the CDR3 DNA reads TGCGGTGGGGAGTTCAACTATGGCTACACCTTC. Its translation: CGGEFNYGYTF.

The chain combines TRBV7-2 with TRBJ2-2; D ambiguous. The germline gives CDR1 SGHTA, CDR2 FQGNSA. Between the trimmed V and J ends, which lost 5 bases and 4 bases, there was a span of 14 bases. The CDR3 has 15 residues. The CDR3 bases are TGTGCCAGCAGCATGTCCTTTGCCCCCACCGGGGAGCTGTTTTTT. Translated, it gives CASSMSFAPTGELFF.

The CDR3 DNA follows: TGTGCCAGCAGCTTCAAGGGCATCACAGATACGCAGTATTTT. Translation: CASSFKGITDTQYF. The genes are TRBV11-2 and TRBJ2-3; D gene unclear. Germline-derived CDR1 and CDR2 are SGHAT and FQNNGV. V was trimmed by 3 bases and J by 2 bases, leaving 9 bases between them. This CDR3 region has 14 residues. Looking up the rest from reference TRBV11-2 and TRBJ2-3 gives the full variable domain: EAGVAQSPRYKIIEKRQSVAFWCNPISGHATLYWYQQILGQGPKLLIQFQNNGVVDDSQLPKDRFSAERLKGVDSTLKIQPAKLEDSAVYLCASSFKGITDTQYFGPGTRLTVL.

This clone was seen a few times. The chain employs TRBV27 and TRBJ1-1, with 7 bases that match TRBD1. The CDR3 sequence is 18 residues long. CDR1 MNHEY and CDR2 SMNVEV come from the germline V gene (reference sequence). V lost 0 bases, J lost 0 bases, and 10 bases stayed unmatched. CDR3: CASSLSRGQLVMNTEAFF. The DNA for the CDR3 is TGTGCCAGCAGTTTATCAAGGGGACAGCTAGTCATGAACACTGAAGCTTTCTTT.

The J gene is TRBJ2-2, the V gene TRBV4-3, with 7 bases matching TRBD2. The ends lost 5 bases at V and 0 bases at J; junction bases unmatched: 6. The CDR3 is 16 amino acids. Germline CDR1 reads LGHNA; CDR2 reads YSLEER. The CDR3 nucleotides read TGCGCCAGCAGCAGACGGACTAGTCCGAACACCGGGGAGCTGTTTTTT. Its protein product is CASSRRTSPNTGELFF.

The gene calls are TRBV7-8 and TRBJ2-1, with D hard to call. The V end was cut by 3 bases, the J end by 1 base, with 7 bases between. The CDR3 extends over 14 amino acids. Per germline, CDR1 SGHVS and CDR2 FQNEAQ. The CDR3, as DNA: TGTGCCAGCAGCTTTATAACGTCCTACAATGAGCAGTTCTTC. Translation: CASSFITSYNEQFF.

This chain connects TRBV27 to TRBJ2-7, with 9 nucleotides matching TRBD1. Germline CDR1 is MNHEY and CDR2 is SMNVEV (reference sequence). Germline trimming cut 2 bases from V and 3 bases from J; bases unmatched to any gene: 5. The CDR3 runs 15 residues. The CDR3 region is CASSLRGQGFYEQYF. CDR3 in DNA: TGTGCCAGCAGTTTAAGGGGACAGGGCTTCTACGAGCAGTACTTC.

A single count supports this clone. CDR3 DNA sequence: TGTGCCTGGGGCCGGGGACCAAATGAAAAACTGTTTTTT. Amino acid sequence: CAWGRGPNEKLFF. The V gene is TRBV30, the J gene TRBJ1-4, with D possibly TRBD1 on 5 matching bases. Germline loops: CDR1 GTSNPN, CDR2 SVGIG (reference sequence). This CDR3 comprises 13 residues. V was pared by 5 bases and J by 5 bases, with 12 bases between.

V usage is TRBV6-5 and J usage is TRBJ1-1; no clear D. Deletions cut 2 bases from V and 0 bases from J, with 10 bases between. This CDR3 spans 15 amino acids. Germline-derived CDR1 and CDR2 are MNHEY and SVGAGI. CDR3 region: CASSYGPAVNTEAFF. In DNA, the CDR3 is TGTGCCAGCAGTTACGGTCCCGCGGTGAACACTGAAGCTTTCTTT.

This clone was seen more than once but under ten times. The chain is built from TRBV6-2 or TRBV6-3 and TRBJ2-7, with D uncertain. V was shortened by 0 bases and J by 2 bases, with 11 bases between the two germline ends. This CDR3 contains 15 residues. CDR1 and CDR2 from the germline V gene are MNHEY and SVGEGT. The CDR3 loop reads CASSYSAASTYEQYF. CDR3 sequence (DNA): TGTGCCAGCAGTTACTCCGCGGCAAGCACCTACGAGCAGTACTTC.

The chain combines TRBV7-2 with TRBJ2-1; 14 bases match TRBD2. There are 15 residues in the CDR3. Losses at the gene ends were 5 bases for V and 9 bases for J; bases not matched to a gene: 6. Per the germline V gene, CDR1 is SGHTA and CDR2 is FQGNSA. CDR3 nucleotide sequence: TGTGCCAGCAGCCCGACTAGCGGGAGGGCCATTGAGCAGTTCTTC. Protein: CASSPTSGRAIEQFF.

The chain has TRBV7-9 and TRBJ1-4; D remains ambiguous. Trimming stripped 4 bases from V and 5 bases from J, with 14 bases between. Germline V lookup: CDR1 SEHNR, CDR2 FQNEAQ (reference sequence). The CDR3 covers 15 residues. CDR3 loop: CASSSGRTVNEKLFF. CDR3 nucleotide sequence: TGTGCCAGCAGCTCAGGCCGGACGGTCAATGAAAAACTGTTTTTT.

V and J are TRBV18 and TRBJ1-3; D is unresolved. V shed 2 bases and J shed 2 bases, with 4 bases lying between them. The CDR3 is 13 residues long. The germline gives CDR1 KGHSH, CDR2 LQKENI. The CDR3 DNA reads as TGTGCCAGCTCACCAGGGGCTGGAAACACCATATATTTT. It codes for CASSPGAGNTIYF.

This clone has only a few counts. The rearrangement uses TRBV27 and TRBJ2-7; perhaps TRBD2 as D (5 bases). Trimming took 4 bases from V and 7 from J, leaving 8 bases between them. CDR1 is MNHEY and CDR2 is SMNVEV in the germline V gene (reference sequence). This CDR3 is built from 11 residues. As DNA, the CDR3 is TGTGCCAGCAGTTCGCGGGCAGAGCAGTACTTC. Amino acid sequence: CASSSRAEQYF.

The CDR3 DNA follows: TGTGCCAGCAGCCAGGCCGGACCTACTAATGAAAAACTGTTTTTT. It is translated as CASSQAGPTNEKLFF. The rearrangement links TRBV4-2 to TRBJ1-4; no clear D gene. V was trimmed by 3 bases and J by 2 bases, leaving 10 bases between them. The CDR3 covers 15 residues. The V gene's germline CDR1 is LGHNA and CDR2 YNFKEQ.

The chain links TRBV9 to TRBJ2-7; no reliable D call. CDR1 is SGDLS, CDR2 YYNGEE, per germline. Trimming removed 3 bases at V and 1 base at J, with 11 bases between. The CDR3 extends over 14 amino acids. The CDR3 bases are TGTGCCAGCAGCGACCAAATCAGTTCCTACGAGCAGTACTTC. It translates to CASSDQISSYEQYF.

The gene calls are TRBV3-1 (or the pseudogene TRBV3-2) and TRBJ1-1; TRBD1 matches 7 bases. The CDR3 runs to 15 residues. Germline values: CDR1 LGHDT, CDR2 YNNKEL (reference sequence). V lost 1 base and J lost 9; bases outside the gene matches: 11. The CDR3 spells CASSQGKGRQGQAFF. Here the CDR3 DNA reads TGTGCCAGCAGCCAAGGTAAAGGGAGACAGGGACAAGCTTTCTTT.

The gene calls are TRBV6-5 and TRBJ1-6; D call uncertain. V gave up 5 bases and J gave up 14 bases, with 13 bases separating them. The germline V gene encodes CDR1 MNHEY and CDR2 SVGAGI. The length of the CDR3 is 12 residues. The CDR3 DNA sequence: TGTGCCAGCAGTCCCCCGATTATGTCCCTCCACTTT. Protein product: CASSPPIMSLHF.

V usage is TRBV7-3 and J usage is TRBJ1-4; D gene unclear. Germline CDR1 reads SGHTA; CDR2 reads FQGTGA. Trimming took 0 bases from V and 3 from J, leaving 8 bases between them. The CDR3 runs 15 residues. The CDR3 region is CASSLTGGSNEKLFF. In nucleotides, the CDR3 is TGTGCCAGCAGCTTAACTGGCGGCTCTAATGAAAAACTGTTTTTT.

The V and J genes are TRBV30 and TRBJ1-1, with a tentative D call TRBD1 (6 bases). The CDR3 totals 15 residues. Germline V gene lookup returns CDR1 GTSNPN and CDR2 SVGIG (reference sequence). The V end was cut by 0 bases, the J end by 3 bases, with 14 bases between. This CDR3 is CAWSVPRQGYTEAFF. DNA for the CDR3: TGTGCCTGGAGTGTACCTCGGCAGGGGTACACTGAAGCTTTCTTT. The whole variable domain, remainder taken from reference TRBV30 and TRBJ1-1, is SQTIHQWPATLVQPVGSPLSLECTVEGTSNPNLYWYRQAAGRGLQLLFYSVGIGQISSEVPQNLSASRPQDRQFILSSKKLLLSDSGFYLCAWSVPRQGYTEAFFGQGTRLTVV.

The rearrangement links TRBV5-1 to TRBJ2-1; 13 nucleotides line up with TRBD2. Germline lookup yields CDR1 SGHRS and CDR2 YFSETQ. The CDR3 totals 16 residues. V was clipped by 4 bases and J by 7 bases; unmatched bases: 8. The CDR3 loop reads CASSPRTSGRLNEQFF. CDR3 coding DNA: TGCGCCAGCAGCCCACGGACTAGCGGGAGATTGAATGAGCAGTTCTTC.

This clone has just a few counts. This chain joins TRBV5-1 and TRBJ2-4; 9 positions agree with TRBD1. The CDR3 runs 14 residues. V gave up 3 bases and J gave up 7 bases; unmatched junction bases: 5. The V gene's germline CDR1 is SGHRS and CDR2 YFSETQ. The CDR3 protein is CASSSGTGPNIQYF. The CDR3 DNA sequence: TGCGCCAGCAGCTCCGGGACAGGGCCTAACATTCAGTACTTC.

The chain carries TRBV11-3 and TRBJ1-2; D not certain. CDR1 is SGHNT, CDR2 YENEEA, per germline. The CDR3 loop spans 13 amino acids. Trimming removed 0 bases from V and 4 bases from J, with 6 bases in between. CDR3 residues: CASSLEGFYGYTF. The CDR3 DNA follows: TGTGCCAGCAGCTTAGAAGGTTTCTATGGCTACACCTTC.

The gene calls are TRBV19 and TRBJ1-1; D gene unclear. The germline gives CDR1 LNHDA, CDR2 SQIVND (reference sequence). V was trimmed by 5 bases and J by 6 bases, leaving 16 bases between them. CDR3 length: 14 residues. The CDR3, as DNA: TGTGCCAGTAGTCCCCGAGGAGGGCACGCTGAAGCTTTCTTT. Translated, it gives CASSPRGGHAEAFF.

This chain joins TRBV9 and TRBJ1-5; no definite D call. V lost 4 bases and J 0 bases, leaving 11 bases between the germline ends. The CDR3 covers 15 residues. Germline values: CDR1 SGDLS, CDR2 YYNGEE. CDR3: CASSPIHGSNQPQHF. The CDR3 coding sequence is TGTGCCAGCAGCCCCATTCATGGTAGCAATCAGCCCCAGCATTTT.

The chain has TRBV24-1 and TRBJ2-2; D unresolved. The germline gives CDR1 KGHDR, CDR2 SFDVKD. V lost 2 bases to trimming and J lost 0 bases, with 12 bases between them. This CDR3 spans 17 amino acids. For the CDR3, the DNA is TGTGCCACCAGTGATTATCAGGCCTCAGCGAACACCGGGGAGCTGTTTTTT. Residues: CATSDYQASANTGELFF.

This clone was observed a single time. Written as DNA, the CDR3 is TGTGCCAGCAGCGTAGGAACCGACAGGGATCCACCCCTCCACTTT. Residues: CASSVGTDRDPPLHF. The chain combines TRBV9 with TRBJ1-6, with 7 positions matching TRBD1. The germline gives CDR1 SGDLS, CDR2 YYNGEE. The V gene end was trimmed by 0 bases and the J gene end by 11 bases; junction bases not matched to a gene: 8. There are 15 residues in the CDR3.

The chain couples TRBV5-1 to TRBJ2-7; D might be TRBD1 (6 bases). V dropped 8 bases and J dropped 6 bases, with 15 bases sitting between them. The CDR3 sequence is 12 residues long. Germline V gives CDR1 SGHRS, CDR2 YFSETQ. The CDR3 nucleotides read TGCGCCAGTAGTGTACAGGGTCGCGAGCAGTACTTC. It specifies CASSVQGREQYF.

The V and J genes are TRBV15 and TRBJ1-2, with D unclear. The CDR3 length is 14 residues. Trimming cost V 0 bases and J 8 bases, with 13 bases left between them. Germline V gene data show CDR1 as LNHNV and CDR2 as YYDKDF (reference sequence). CDR3 loop: CATSRDYEVRGYTF. CDR3 DNA: TGTGCCACCAGCAGAGATTATGAGGTCCGCGGCTACACCTTC.